This TCR beta chain was recovered during a study of cytomegalovirus exposure and HLA in healthy donors. Study conclusions and caveats: The tendency of first-cohort TCR clusters to co-occur in the approximately 110 validation repertoires was identified by a subsequent analysis. The study labeled 164 TCR beta chains cytomegalovirus-associated.

Details on this clone: Its antigen is undetermined.

Produced via immunoSEQ multiplex PCR; TCRdb's table is partial and in-frame only. Of approximately 54,000 clones in the sample, about 92% are singletons; the top ten hold 8.4%. CDR3 length: 16 amino acids. V lost 3 bases to trimming and J lost 0 bases, with 12 bases between them. Germline assignment: CDR1 LNHDA and CDR2 SQIVND (reference sequence). This sequence originates from a woman aged 18 to 35 in good health and CMV-seropositive. The V and J genes are TRBV19 and TRBJ2-1, with D possibly matching TRBD2 (5 bases). Sequencing was done on a sample of PBMCs. CDR3 loop: CASSIGGLISYNEQFF. The CDR3 DNA reads as TGTGCCAGTAGTATTGGCGGGCTGATCTCCTACAATGAGCAGTTCTTC.